This TCR beta chain was recorded in a study of tumor-infiltrating lymphocytes in primary liver carcinoma. Study background: The patient group consisted of men and women aged 30 to 69 years. Roughly 3.65 to 7.5 million productive TCRbeta reads came from each sample, comparable across tissue types.

Constant-region priming of 500 ng total RNA yielded TCR beta cDNA. Sequencing libraries for TCR beta derived from three nested multiplex PCR rounds that used slightly modified ARM-PCR. The opening two PCR rounds, approximately 10 cycles each, paired TRBV1-TRBV30 forward primers with a C-beta reverse primer. One entry per CDR3 protein, called by TCRdb with MiXCR from the multiplex PCR reads. Of roughly 91,000 distinct CDR3 sequences listed, almost 70% are singletons. A remark on this clonotype: Its antigen is unknown. A read error may account for a junction end that differs from germline.

The study co-extracted DNA and RNA from roughly 20-30 mg of unsorted bulk tissue. Every patient in the cohort had a primary liver carcinoma. That carcinoma was treated by surgical resection. There are 17 residues in the CDR3. The V gene's germline CDR1 is SGHAT and CDR2 FQNNGV. Regarding the study as a whole: Pairs of tumor regions overlapped more than tumor-adjacent and tumor-blood pairs did.

The sample taken for sequencing was liver tumor tissue from sampling region 5. Subset: tumor region T5, tumor centre. The chain couples TRBV11-2 to TRBJ2-2, with D possibly called TRBD1 or TRBD2 (6 bases each). This TCR derives from a woman aged 60-75 years with primary liver carcinoma and hepatitis B virus infection. Here the CDR3 DNA reads TGTGCCAGCAGCCCAGTACGCAGGGGACTTGTTACCGGGGAGCTGTTCTTT. Protein product: CASSPVRRGLVTGELFF.